The 19 T cell receptor beta chains presented below share a single source sample, sequenced in a study of T cells after yellow fever vaccination. Using its own MiXCR run on the 5' RACE reads, TCRdb lists one record per CDR3 protein. The table lists approximately 69,000 distinct CDR3 sequences, approximately 5.9% of them singletons, with around 2.1% in the top ten. Sequenced material: CD4+ T cells sorted from PBMCs, taken around 15 days after the first yellow fever vaccination. Receptors originate from a man younger than 35 who received the YFV17D yellow fever vaccine.

This clonotype showed up many times. This rearrangement joins TRBV5-5 to TRBJ1-1; a weak D match, TRBD1 (6 bases). From germline, CDR1 is SGHKS and CDR2 YYEKEE (reference sequence). There are 18 residues in the CDR3. Trimming left V 1 base short and J 1 base short, with 20 bases between. CDR3 in DNA: TGTGCCAGCAGCTTGAGTTGGCGACAGGACAGTAAGAACACTGAAGCTTTCTTT. Its protein product is CASSLSWRQDSKNTEAFF.

This clonotype was counted many times. The gene calls are TRBV11-1 and TRBJ1-6, with a possible D match to TRBD1 (6 bases). The CDR3 spans 19 residues. The germline V and J ends were trimmed by 3 bases and 0 bases, with 18 bases remaining between them. From germline, CDR1 is SGHAT and CDR2 FQDESV (reference sequence). CDR3 amino acids: CASSLQGSASVSYNSPLHF. The CDR3 DNA sequence: TGTGCCAGCAGCTTGCAGGGGTCGGCAAGCGTCTCCTATAATTCACCCCTCCACTTT.

This clonotype was found many times. The chain has TRBV12-3 or TRBV12-4 and TRBJ2-1, with TRBD2 identical over 11 bases. CDR3 length: 15 residues. With V trimmed by 7 bases and J by 3 bases, 5 bases remained unmatched. The CDR3 DNA reads TGTGCCAGCAACATAGCGGGGGGGCACTACAATGAGCAGTTCTTC. It specifies CASNIAGGHYNEQFF.

This clonotype has a count of ten or more. The J gene is TRBJ2-3, the V gene TRBV4-3; D unresolved. The germline CDR1 and CDR2 sequences are LGHNA and YSLEER. The CDR3 is 15 amino acids. V lost 0 bases, J lost 5 bases, and 12 bases lay in between. The chain's CDR3 is CASSQEHRGLDTQYF. DNA of the CDR3: TGCGCCAGCAGCCAAGAGCACAGAGGATTAGATACGCAGTATTTT.

This clonotype was detected ten times or more. V and J are TRBV5-1 and TRBJ1-1; the D gene is possibly TRBD1 (5 bases). The germline V gene encodes CDR1 SGHRS and CDR2 YFSETQ. V was cut by 0 bases and J by 1 base, with 10 bases left in between. This CDR3 has 15 amino acids. This CDR3 reads CASSLVLGGNTEAFF. CDR3 bases: TGCGCCAGCAGCTTGGTTCTTGGGGGGAACACTGAAGCTTTCTTT. The whole variable domain, filled in from reference TRBV5-1 and TRBJ1-1, reads KAGVTQTPRYLIKTRGQQVTLSCSPISGHRSVSWYQQTPGQGLQFLFEYFSETQRNKGNFPGRFSGRQFSNSRSEMNVSTLELGDSALYLCASSLVLGGNTEAFFGQGTRLTVV.

This clonotype appeared many times. This chain uses TRBV6-1 with TRBJ2-3, with 11 bases lining up with TRBD1. The CDR3 length is 15 residues. V lost 4 bases and J lost 4; bases outside the gene matches: 4. The germline V gene has CDR1 MNHNS and CDR2 SASEGT. The CDR3: CASSAWTGGADTQYF. DNA of the CDR3: TGTGCCAGCAGTGCCTGGACAGGGGGCGCAGATACGCAGTATTTT.

This clonotype was found many times. The chain couples TRBV20-1 to TRBJ2-3, with a tentative D call TRBD2 (6 bases). The CDR3 is 15 residues long. V dropped 3 bases and J dropped 4 bases, with 17 bases sitting between them. Germline V gene lookup returns CDR1 DFQATT and CDR2 SNEGSKA (reference sequence). CDR3 DNA sequence: TGCAGTGCTAGGGCGGACTATAGTTTTGCAGATACGCAGTATTTT. Protein product: CSARADYSFADTQYF.

This clonotype was picked up many times. This chain uses TRBV20-1 with TRBJ2-3; 7 bases are shared with TRBD1. The germline V gene has CDR1 DFQATT and CDR2 SNEGSKA (reference sequence). The J segment lost 4 bases and the V segment lost 5 bases, leaving 12 bases of the junction unmatched. This CDR3 is 15 amino acids long. The CDR3 DNA reads TGCAGTGCTCCGAATAGACAGGGTCTCGCAGATACGCAGTATTTT. Amino acids: CSAPNRQGLADTQYF.

This clonotype appeared many times. This chain uses TRBV12-3 or TRBV12-4 with TRBJ2-2; D remains unclear. V dropped 3 bases and J dropped 1 base, with 6 bases sitting between them. There are 14 residues in the CDR3. In DNA form, the CDR3 reads TGTGCCAGCAGTTTGGCAGAGAACACCGGGGAGCTGTTTTTT. Residues: CASSLAENTGELFF.

V is TRBV12-3 or TRBV12-4 and J is TRBJ2-1, with D perhaps matching TRBD2 (5 bases). Trimming cost V 7 bases and J 3 bases, with 16 bases left between them. The CDR3 runs to 15 residues. The CDR3 nucleotides read TGTGCCAGCACCGTCGACTATTTTGGCTACAATGAGCAGTTCTTC. It encodes CASTVDYFGYNEQFF.

This clonotype was counted ten times or more. The CDR3 DNA is TGCGCCAGCAGCACCGATATCGGCACAGATACGCAGTATTTT. Protein sequence: CASSTDIGTDTQYF. The rearrangement links TRBV4-3 to TRBJ2-3; D not resolved. The CDR3 has 14 residues. Between the trimmed V and J ends, which lost 5 bases and 1 base, there was a span of 10 bases. Germline CDR1 and CDR2: LGHNA and YSLEER.

In this sample, this clonotype turned up many times. This sequence joins TRBV20-1 and TRBJ2-6, with a weak D call TRBD1 (5 bases). V lost 7 bases, J lost 0 bases, and 10 bases lay in between. From germline, CDR1 is DFQATT and CDR2 SNEGSKA (reference sequence). This CDR3 is 14 amino acids long. CDR3 bases: TGCAGTGGGGGTCAGGGCTCTGGGGCCAACGTCCTGACTTTC. Protein: CSGGQGSGANVLTF.

Here the CDR3 DNA reads TGTGCCAGCCGATCGGGGACTAGCGGGGGAAAAGAGACCCAGTACTTC. This encodes CASRSGTSGGKETQYF. The chain recombines TRBV11-1 with TRBJ2-5; 14 bases are a match to TRBD2. Trimming took 8 bases from V and 3 from J; bases not matched to a gene: 8. The V gene's germline CDR1 is SGHAT and CDR2 FQDESV (reference sequence). This CDR3 comprises 16 residues.

This clonotype occurred many times. J is TRBJ1-1 and V is TRBV5-1; D not resolved. The CDR3 runs to 13 residues. Germline V gives CDR1 SGHRS, CDR2 YFSETQ. Between the trimmed V and J ends, which lost 2 bases and 3 bases, there was a span of 8 bases. The CDR3 protein is CASSFSPDTEAFF. CDR3 in DNA: TGCGCCAGCAGCTTTTCCCCCGACACTGAAGCTTTCTTT.

This clonotype was counted ten times or more. The chain carries TRBV7-6 and TRBJ1-1; 8 nucleotides line up with TRBD1. The length of the CDR3 is 15 residues. Germline loops: CDR1 SGHVS, CDR2 FNYEAQ. Losses at the gene ends were 3 bases for V and 1 base for J; bases not matched to a gene: 4. DNA of the CDR3: TGTGCCAGCAGCTTTTCAGGGACAGGGAACACTGAAGCTTTCTTT. Translated, it gives CASSFSGTGNTEAFF.

Ten or more counts support this clonotype. The CDR3 nucleotides read TGCGCCAGCAGCCAAGATTCGGGGTTGTTAAGGTACTTGAGGCCTGAAGCTTTCTTT. It translates to CASSQDSGLLRYLRPEAFF. V is TRBV4-1 and J is TRBJ1-1, with unresolved D. Germline V gene data show CDR1 as MGHRA and CDR2 as YSYEKL. The CDR3 contains 19 residues. V dropped 0 bases and J dropped 6 bases, with 26 bases sitting between them.

A remark on this clonotype: Being one base from a much bigger clone, this may be a read error. The chain has TRBV12-3 or TRBV12-4 and TRBJ1-1; the D is unclear. CDR3 length: 12 residues. The CDR3 region has the DNA TGTGCCAGCAGCCCACTGAAGACTGAAGCTTTCTTT. Translation: CASSPLKTEAFF.

This clonotype showed up many times. CDR3 loop: CASSLEGWDRNYGYTF. The CDR3 DNA follows: TGTGCCAGCAGCTTGGAAGGGTGGGACAGGAACTATGGCTACACCTTC. The gene calls are TRBV5-4 and TRBJ1-2; 8 positions agree with TRBD1. Germline CDR1 reads SGHNT; CDR2 reads YYREEE (reference sequence). The CDR3 has 16 residues. J lost 2 bases, V lost 0 bases, and 6 bases had no gene match.

With respect to this clonotype: A much larger clone differs from this one at a single base, so this may be a read error. This chain links TRBV4-1 with TRBJ2-5, with D tentatively TRBD2 (6 bases). Germline V gene sequence: CDR1 MGHRA, CDR2 YSYEKL. The CDR3 totals 14 residues. Written as DNA, the CDR3 is TGCGCCAGCAGCCAAGTCGGGGGATGGCAGACCCATTACTTC. It encodes CASSQVGGWQTHYF.